This TCR beta chain was obtained from a study of blood T cell repertoires in COVID-19. Across the study: Acute-phase and convalescent COVID-19 samples originated in the United States, Italy and Spain. The analysed material was cDNA or gDNA that came from T cells, B-cell-depleted T cells, or PBMCs.

Germline assignment: CDR1 SGHTA and CDR2 FQGNSA. V dropped 1 base and J dropped 7 bases, with 11 bases sitting between them. The CDR3 loop spans 15 amino acids. Per the authors' pipeline: Quantification of nucleated cells was approximated via reference gene primer amplification. The protocol was immunoSEQ multiplex PCR, while the TCRdb copy is restricted to in-frame clones and leaves out a portion. V, J and clone size are taken as reported in that table, and D and trimming were inferred from the DNA itself. The sample holds 220,000 or so clones, more than 85% seen once. This chain connects TRBV7-2 to TRBJ1-6; possible D gene TRBD1, 5 bases. Material: peripheral blood. The sequence was collected from a woman between 50 and 59 years old with COVID-19, enrolled during active disease. CDR3 bases: TGTGCCAGCAGCTTAGATTCAGGGTCGAATTCACCCCTCCACTTT. It codes for CASSLDSGSNSPLHF. Full variable domain (rest looked up from reference TRBV7-2 and TRBJ1-6): GAGVSQSPSNKVTEKGKDVELRCDPISGHTALYWYRQSLGQGLEFLIYFQGNSAPDKSGLPSDRFSAERTGGSVSTLTIQRTQQEDSAVYLCASSLDSGSNSPLHFGNGTRLTVT.